The present T cell receptor (beta chain) was sequenced within a study of cytomegalovirus exposure and HLA in healthy donors. With 60 Vbeta and 13 Jbeta primers, the PCR was carried out. Using immunoSEQ multiplex PCR, the repertoire was profiled, and TCRdb retains in-frame clones only, with some absent. This table holds fewer than 150,000 clones, 77% found once. Study-wide points: CMV serostatus alone was available as immune exposure information.

Points on this clone: Its antigen is undetermined.

Sequences were obtained from PBMCs. The source of this sequence is a young man in good health and CMV-seronegative.

The CDR3 DNA reads as TGTGCCAGCAGCGCCTGGACAGTCCGTGAAGCTTTCTTT. It translates to CASSAWTVREAFF. The V call is TRBV7-9, the J call TRBJ1-1; D might be TRBD1 (6 bases). Deletions cut 5 bases from V and 7 bases from J, with 14 bases between. This CDR3 contains 13 residues. Germline values: CDR1 SEHNR, CDR2 FQNEAQ (reference sequence).